The 30 T cell receptor beta chains below all came from one sample that was sequenced in a study of identical twins. Each CDR3 protein is one row after TCRdb ran MiXCR on the 5' RACE reads. The sample carries roughly 720,000 distinct CDR3 sequences, roughly 18% recorded once. These same records also appear under a second study, on T cells expressing NK-cell markers.

Sequenced: PBMCs. Receptor source: a woman between 18 and 29 years old in good health.

The rearrangement joins TRBV20-1 to TRBJ2-1, with 13 bases that match TRBD2. The CDR3 loop spans 14 amino acids. Germline V gives CDR1 DFQATT, CDR2 SNEGSKA (reference sequence). J was trimmed by 9 bases and V by 5 bases; bases with no gene match: 7. The CDR3 DNA reads as TGCAGTGCTTTGACTAGCGGGAGGTGGATTGAGCAGTTCTTC. Its protein product is CSALTSGRWIEQFF.

There are a few counts of this clonotype. This rearrangement joins TRBV3-1 to TRBJ2-7; D might be TRBD1 (6 bases). Germline values: CDR1 LGHDT, CDR2 YNNKEL (reference sequence). Trimming stripped 1 base from V and 7 bases from J, with 11 bases between. This CDR3 has 13 residues. The CDR3 loop is CASSQGGTWEQYF. In DNA form, the CDR3 reads TGTGCCAGCAGCCAAGGAGGGACATGGGAGCAGTACTTC.

Only a few counts were recorded for this clonotype. The rearrangement links TRBV29-1 to TRBJ2-5, with 8 bases fitting TRBD1. Trimming removed 7 bases from V and 3 bases from J; junction bases left unmatched: 7. The CDR3 extends over 13 amino acids. Germline CDR1 reads SQVTM; CDR2 reads ANQGSEA. CDR3 DNA: TGCAGCGCCGGACAGGGCCTTAAAGAGACCCAGTACTTC. Its translation: CSAGQGLKETQYF.

This clonotype was counted only a few times. This chain connects TRBV5-1 to TRBJ1-5; D remains ambiguous. V lost 1 base to trimming and J lost 3 bases, with 5 bases between them. The germline V gene encodes CDR1 SGHRS and CDR2 YFSETQ. The CDR3 has 13 amino acids. This chain's CDR3 is CASSLNVNQPQHF. The CDR3 DNA is TGCGCCAGCAGCTTGAATGTCAATCAGCCCCAGCATTTT.

The chain recombines TRBV6-2 or TRBV6-3 with TRBJ2-3, with 8 nucleotides matching TRBD1. There are 17 residues in the CDR3. V shed 2 bases, J shed 2 bases, and the junction held 9 bases outside the gene matches. Germline V lookup: CDR1 MNHEY, CDR2 SVGEGT. The CDR3 DNA is TGTGCCAGCAGTTACCTCCGGACAGGGTTCCTCACAGATACGCAGTATTTT. Translating gives CASSYLRTGFLTDTQYF.

This clonotype turned up a few times. The chain links TRBV20-1 to TRBJ2-3, with 8 bases fitting TRBD2. The CDR3 is made up of 15 amino acids. CDR1 is DFQATT, CDR2 SNEGSKA, per germline (reference sequence). V lost 3 bases, J lost 0 bases, and 5 bases stayed unmatched. The CDR3 sequence is CSARDPSGSTDTQYF. The CDR3, as DNA: TGCAGTGCTAGGGACCCTAGCGGGAGCACAGATACGCAGTATTTT.

This clonotype has only a few counts. This chain uses TRBV6-4 with TRBJ2-3, with 10 bases fitting TRBD2. The V gene's germline CDR1 is MRHNA and CDR2 SNTAGT. This CDR3 has 15 amino acids. Trimming cost V 3 bases and J 4 bases; bases outside gene matches: 4. For the CDR3, the DNA is TGTGCCAGCAGTGAACTAGCGGGACAGTCAGATACGCAGTATTTT. Its protein product is CASSELAGQSDTQYF.

This clonotype was counted only a few times. The rearrangement joins TRBV5-6 to TRBJ2-4; D may be TRBD1 (5 bases). There are 16 residues in the CDR3. Trimming pared 1 base from V and 0 bases from J, leaving 11 bases between. From germline, CDR1 is SGHDT and CDR2 YYEEEE. CDR3 protein: CASSLPSGLAKNIQYF. The CDR3 DNA sequence: TGTGCCAGCAGCTTGCCGTCAGGGCTAGCCAAAAACATTCAGTACTTC.

The rearrangement links TRBV29-1 to TRBJ1-1, with 8 bases matching TRBD1. The CDR3 extends over 13 amino acids. Germline-derived CDR1 and CDR2 are SQVTM and ANQGSEA. J gave up 4 bases and V 7 bases, and 8 bases lay outside the gene matches. This chain's CDR3 is CSALRQGSTEAFF. Here the CDR3 DNA reads TGCAGCGCCTTGAGACAGGGGAGCACTGAAGCTTTCTTT.

CDR3 coding DNA: TGTGCCTGGGCTCGTACTAGCGGGTCTGCGGATGAGCAGTTCTTC. Amino acid sequence: CAWARTSGSADEQFF. This sequence joins TRBV30 and TRBJ2-1; 9 bases line up with TRBD2. This CDR3 comprises 15 residues. Germline V gene data show CDR1 as GTSNPN and CDR2 as SVGIG (reference sequence). V trimming: 5 bases; J trimming: 8 bases; junction bases outside the gene matches: 13.

This clonotype was counted only a few times. This chain's CDR3 is CASSPSGRTYNEQFF. For the CDR3, the DNA is TGTGCCAGCAGCCCGAGCGGGAGGACCTACAATGAGCAGTTCTTC. This rearrangement joins TRBV9 to TRBJ2-1; the match to TRBD2 covers 9 bases. Germline V gene sequence: CDR1 SGDLS, CDR2 YYNGEE. The J segment lost 2 bases and the V segment lost 4 bases, leaving 4 bases of the junction unmatched. The CDR3 contains 15 residues.

The chain recombines TRBV7-9 with TRBJ2-7; the D gene is possibly TRBD2 (6 bases). V was shortened by 2 bases and J by 4 bases, with 12 bases between the two germline ends. The length of the CDR3 is 14 residues. Germline loops: CDR1 SEHNR, CDR2 FQNEAQ (reference sequence). CDR3 region: CASSLNNGGYEQYF. CDR3 in DNA: TGTGCCAGCAGCTTAAACAACGGGGGATACGAGCAGTACTTC.

This clonotype was seen more than once but under ten times. The rearrangement links TRBV12-3 or TRBV12-4 to TRBJ2-1; the match to TRBD2 covers 11 bases. Trimming at V came to 5 bases and at J to 8 bases, leaving 8 bases not matched to a gene. The CDR3 covers 15 residues. The CDR3 coding sequence is TGTGCCAGCAGTCGATGGACTAGCGGGTCCGATGAGCAGTTCTTC. Protein sequence: CASSRWTSGSDEQFF.

The chain links TRBV28 to TRBJ2-3, with D perhaps matching TRBD1 (6 bases). Germline CDR1 MDHEN, CDR2 SYDVKM. The germline V and J ends were trimmed by 6 bases and 3 bases, with 19 bases remaining between them. The CDR3 is 16 amino acids. CDR3 protein: CASSSLTGLETDTQYF. The CDR3 DNA reads as TGTGCCAGCAGCTCCCTAACAGGGTTAGAAACAGATACGCAGTATTTT.

V gene TRBV4-3 combines with J gene TRBJ2-3, with TRBD2 matching 15 bases. Trimming took 4 bases from V and 3 from J; bases not matched to a gene: 8. Germline V lookup: CDR1 LGHNA, CDR2 YSLEER. CDR3 length equals 18 residues. CDR3 in DNA: TGCGCCAGCAGCCGACGGACTAGCGGGAGGGCCGGAACAGATACGCAGTATTTT. This translates into CASSRRTSGRAGTDTQYF.

This chain uses TRBV3-1 with TRBJ2-5, with D perhaps TRBD2 (6 bases). The V end lost 1 base, the J end lost 7 bases, and 16 bases lay between the germline ends. Germline V gives CDR1 LGHDT, CDR2 YNNKEL (reference sequence). This CDR3 has 15 amino acids. The CDR3 nucleotides are TGTGCCAGCAGCCAAGGGGGACTGCCGCATGGGACCCAGTACTTC. As protein: CASSQGGLPHGTQYF.

The rearrangement joins TRBV29-1 to TRBJ1-3; 8 bases line up with TRBD1. This CDR3 has 15 amino acids. Germline trimming cut 4 bases from V and 0 bases from J; bases unmatched to any gene: 5. The germline gives CDR1 SQVTM, CDR2 ANQGSEA. The CDR3 DNA is TGCAGCGTTGGCGGGGACAGGCTCTCTGGAAACACCATATATTTT. Protein: CSVGGDRLSGNTIYF.

The CDR3, as DNA: TGTGCCAGCAGTGAACCTAGCGGACAAGAGACCCAGTACTTC. Encoded protein: CASSEPSGQETQYF. The chain links TRBV25-1 to TRBJ2-5; 7 positions match TRBD2. The CDR3 spans 14 residues. The ends lost 2 bases at V and 2 bases at J; junction bases unmatched: 2. Germline CDR1 and CDR2: MGHDK and SYGVNS.

J is TRBJ2-1 and V is TRBV11-2, with D possibly TRBD2 on 6 matching bases. The V end was cut by 4 bases, the J end by 10 bases, with 26 bases between. The germline V gene encodes CDR1 SGHAT and CDR2 FQNNGV. The length of the CDR3 is 17 residues. CDR3 region: CASSSSSGLLPTGEQFF. CDR3 sequence (DNA): TGTGCCAGCAGCTCGAGCTCGGGACTCCTCCCGACGGGGGAGCAGTTCTTC.

The chain joins TRBV7-2 to TRBJ2-3; TRBD1 agrees at 7 bases. Germline lookup yields CDR1 SGHTA and CDR2 FQGNSA. The CDR3 length is 14 residues. J lost 7 bases, V lost 5 bases, and 9 bases had no gene match. In DNA, the CDR3 is TGTGCCAGCAGCCCCGGGACAGCGAAAAATACGCAGTATTTT. It encodes CASSPGTAKNTQYF.

V and J are TRBV6-1 and TRBJ1-2, with D perhaps matching TRBD1 (6 bases). In germline, CDR1 is MNHNS, CDR2 SASEGT. There are 13 residues in the CDR3. Trimming cost V 7 bases and J 4 bases, with 13 bases left between them. Here the CDR3 reads CASTFGQTYGYTF. CDR3 nucleotides: TGTGCCAGCACCTTTGGACAGACCTATGGCTACACCTTC.

This clonotype has more than one count but fewer than ten. This chain links TRBV20-1 with TRBJ1-6; D may be TRBD1 (5 bases). Germline CDR1 is DFQATT and CDR2 is SNEGSKA (reference sequence). The CDR3 runs to 15 residues. Trimming pared 2 bases from V and 5 bases from J, leaving 13 bases between. The CDR3 nucleotides are TGCAGTGCTAGATCAACCGGGGCCAATAATTCACCCCTCCACTTT. This translates into CSARSTGANNSPLHF.

This clonotype came up a few times. The genes are TRBV30 and TRBJ2-1, with 9 bases aligning to TRBD2. The V gene's germline CDR1 is GTSNPN and CDR2 SVGIG (reference sequence). CDR3 length: 16 amino acids. V lost 4 bases and J lost 7; bases outside the gene matches: 14. The CDR3 protein is CAWKGRGLAGWNEQFF. DNA for the CDR3: TGTGCCTGGAAGGGACGGGGTCTAGCGGGATGGAATGAGCAGTTCTTC.

The table lists this clonotype with a few counts. The chain links TRBV5-1 to TRBJ1-6; TRBD1 matches 7 bases. CDR3 size: 15 residues. CDR1 and CDR2 from the germline V gene are SGHRS and YFSETQ. Trimming removed 4 bases from V and 4 bases from J; junction bases left unmatched: 5. The CDR3 nucleotides are TGCGCCAGCAGCGCCCTGACAGGGTATAATTCACCCCTCCACTTT. It yields the protein CASSALTGYNSPLHF.

The chain carries TRBV9 and TRBJ2-2; D is uncertain. This CDR3 region has 15 residues. Per the germline V gene, CDR1 is SGDLS and CDR2 is YYNGEE. The V gene lost 0 bases and the J gene lost 4 bases, with 10 bases spanning the gap. The chain's CDR3 is CASSVARPGTGELFF. The CDR3 DNA sequence: TGTGCCAGCAGCGTAGCGAGACCCGGCACCGGGGAGCTGTTTTTT.

The chain carries TRBV7-3 and TRBJ2-3, with no clear D. Germline V gives CDR1 SGHTA, CDR2 FQGTGA. CDR3 length equals 15 residues. V lost 0 bases, J lost 2 bases, and 9 bases lay in between. CDR3 residues: CASSLTSGPTDTQYF. CDR3 coding DNA: TGTGCCAGCAGCTTAACATCCGGGCCCACAGATACGCAGTATTTT.

The sample holds a few counts of this clonotype. The CDR3 DNA is TGCAGTGCCGCCAGCAGAGTGAACACCGGGGAGCTGTTTTTT. Translation gives CSAASRVNTGELFF. The chain couples TRBV20-1 to TRBJ2-2; D uncertain. Trimming stripped 6 bases from V and 1 base from J, with 12 bases between. Germline assignment: CDR1 DFQATT and CDR2 SNEGSKA (reference sequence). The CDR3 contains 14 residues.

This clonotype showed up just a few times. The rearrangement uses TRBV20-1 and TRBJ2-3, with a weak D call TRBD2 (7 bases). The CDR3 has 18 residues. Trimming removed 3 bases from V and 0 bases from J, with 22 bases in between. Germline V lookup: CDR1 DFQATT, CDR2 SNEGSKA (reference sequence). The CDR3, as DNA: TGCAGTGCTAGTTCTCGCGGGGGCCAAGAAACTAGCACAGATACGCAGTATTTT. Its protein is CSASSRGGQETSTDTQYF.

The genes are TRBV9 and TRBJ2-2; 10 bases fit TRBD2. Germline CDR1 is SGDLS and CDR2 is YYNGEE. This CDR3 has 16 amino acids. The V gene end was trimmed by 7 bases and the J gene end by 7 bases; junction bases not matched to a gene: 13. The CDR3 DNA follows: TGTGCCAGCGCGCCCGGGACTAGCGCATCATTCGGGGAGCTGTTTTTT. It is translated as CASAPGTSASFGELFF.

Of note for this clonotype: The junction departs from germline at one end; a sequencing error may be responsible. The V gene is TRBV20-1, the J gene TRBJ2-3; 12 bases match TRBD2. This CDR3 contains 17 residues. CDR1 is DFQATT, CDR2 SNEGSKA, per germline (reference sequence). Here the CDR3 DNA reads TGCTGTGCTAGAGATCTGACTAGCGGGGGTGTCAGCGATACGCAGTATTTT. Its protein is CCARDLTSGGVSDTQYF.